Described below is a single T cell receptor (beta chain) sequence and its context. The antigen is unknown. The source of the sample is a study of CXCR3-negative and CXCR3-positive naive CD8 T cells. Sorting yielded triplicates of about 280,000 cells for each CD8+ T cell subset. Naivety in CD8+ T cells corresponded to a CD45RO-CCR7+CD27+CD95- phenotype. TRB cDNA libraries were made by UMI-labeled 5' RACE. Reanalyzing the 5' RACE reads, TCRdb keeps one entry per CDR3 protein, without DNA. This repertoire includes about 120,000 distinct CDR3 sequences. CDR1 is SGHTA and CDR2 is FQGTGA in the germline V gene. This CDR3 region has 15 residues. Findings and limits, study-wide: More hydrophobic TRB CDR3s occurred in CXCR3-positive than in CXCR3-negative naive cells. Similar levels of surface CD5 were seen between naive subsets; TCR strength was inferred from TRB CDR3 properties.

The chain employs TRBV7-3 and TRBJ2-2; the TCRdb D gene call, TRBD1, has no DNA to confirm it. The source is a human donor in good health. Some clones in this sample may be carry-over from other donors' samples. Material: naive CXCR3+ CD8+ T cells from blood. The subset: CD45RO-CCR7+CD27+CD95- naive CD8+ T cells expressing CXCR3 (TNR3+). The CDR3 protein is CASSQYPGHTGELFF. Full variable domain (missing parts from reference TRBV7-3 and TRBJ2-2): GAGVSQTPSNKVTEKGKYVELRCDPISGHTALYWYRQSLGQGPEFLIYFQGTGAADDSGLPNDRFFAVRPEGSVSTLKIQRTERGDSAVYLCASSQYPGHTGELFFGEGSRLTVL.